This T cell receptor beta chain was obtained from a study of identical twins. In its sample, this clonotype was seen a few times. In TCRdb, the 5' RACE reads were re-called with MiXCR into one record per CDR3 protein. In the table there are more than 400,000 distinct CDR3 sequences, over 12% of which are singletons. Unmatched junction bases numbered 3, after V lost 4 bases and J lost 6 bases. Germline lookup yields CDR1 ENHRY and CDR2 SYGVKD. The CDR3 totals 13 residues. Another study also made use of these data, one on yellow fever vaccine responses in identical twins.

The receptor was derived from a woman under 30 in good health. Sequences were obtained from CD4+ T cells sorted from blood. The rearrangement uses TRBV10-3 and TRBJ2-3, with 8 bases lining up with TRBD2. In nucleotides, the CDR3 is TGTGCCATCAGTGCCGGGGGGGATGATACGCAGTATTTT. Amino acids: CAISAGGDDTQYF.